This TCR beta chain came from a study of blood T cell repertoires in COVID-19. Study-wide background: Sources were T cells, B-cell-depleted T cells, or PBMCs; the material itself was cDNA or gDNA.

The V gene end was trimmed by 2 bases and the J gene end by 1 base; junction bases not matched to a gene: 15. The germline V gene encodes CDR1 SEHNR and CDR2 FQNEAQ (reference sequence). CDR3 length: 19 residues. Method: immunoSEQ multiplex PCR; TCRdb's copy keeps in-frame clones and lacks some. There are 130,000 to 150,000 clones in the sample; around three quarters occur only once, and 4.2% lies in the top ten. The sample comprised peripheral blood. The V call is TRBV7-9, the J call TRBJ1-2; 8 bases map to TRBD1. The receptor's source is a man aged 60-69 years with acute or convalescent COVID-19. CDR3 sequence: CASSLNLPGGNRRNYGYTF. CDR3 in DNA: TGTGCCAGCAGCTTAAACCTTCCAGGGGGCAATAGGCGTAACTATGGCTACACCTTC.